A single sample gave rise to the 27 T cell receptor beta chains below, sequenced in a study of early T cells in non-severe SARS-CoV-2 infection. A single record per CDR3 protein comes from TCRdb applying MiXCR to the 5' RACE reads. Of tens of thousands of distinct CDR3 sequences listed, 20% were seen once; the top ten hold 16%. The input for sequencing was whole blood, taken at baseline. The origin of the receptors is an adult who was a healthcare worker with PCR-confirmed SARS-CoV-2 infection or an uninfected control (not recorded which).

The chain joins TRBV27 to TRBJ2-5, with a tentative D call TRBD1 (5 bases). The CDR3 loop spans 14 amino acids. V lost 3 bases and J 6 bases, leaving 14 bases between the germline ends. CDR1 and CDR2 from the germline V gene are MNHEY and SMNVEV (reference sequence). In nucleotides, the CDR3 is TGTGCCAGCAGTTTGGGGCCAAGGGGCCAGACCCAGTACTTC. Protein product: CASSLGPRGQTQYF.

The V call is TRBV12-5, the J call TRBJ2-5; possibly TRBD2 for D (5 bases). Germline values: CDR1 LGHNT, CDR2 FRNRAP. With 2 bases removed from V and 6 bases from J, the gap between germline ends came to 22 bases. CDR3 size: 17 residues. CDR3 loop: CASGLPADLPRRQTQYF. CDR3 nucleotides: TGTGCTAGTGGTTTGCCAGCGGACCTTCCTAGGAGGCAGACCCAGTACTTC.

The CDR3 coding sequence is TGCAGCGTTTCGGACGGAGCCTACGAGCAGTACTTC. Protein product: CSVSDGAYEQYF. The gene calls are TRBV29-1 and TRBJ2-7; D not certain. The CDR3 covers 12 residues. Germline CDR1 reads SQVTM; CDR2 reads ANQGSEA. V lost 5 bases and J lost 2, with 10 bases in between.

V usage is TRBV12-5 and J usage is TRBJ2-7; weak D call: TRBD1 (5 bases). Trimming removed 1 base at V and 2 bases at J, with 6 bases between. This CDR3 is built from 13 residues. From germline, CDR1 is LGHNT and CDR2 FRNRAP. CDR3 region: CASGLGRAYEQYF. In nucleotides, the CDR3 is TGTGCTAGTGGTTTGGGCAGGGCCTACGAGCAGTACTTC. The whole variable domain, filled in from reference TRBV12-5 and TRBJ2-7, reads DARVTQTPRHKVTEMGQEVTMRCQPILGHNTVFWYRQTMMQGLELLAYFRNRAPLDDSGMPKDRFSAEMPDATLATLKIQPSEPRDSAVYFCASGLGRAYEQYFGPGTRLTVT.

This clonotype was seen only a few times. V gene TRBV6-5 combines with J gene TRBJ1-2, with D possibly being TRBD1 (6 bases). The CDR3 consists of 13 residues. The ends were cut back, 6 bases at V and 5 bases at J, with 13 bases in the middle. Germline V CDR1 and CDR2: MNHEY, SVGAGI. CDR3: CASRRDTSYGYTF. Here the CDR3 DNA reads TGTGCCAGCAGGCGGGACACCTCGTATGGCTACACCTTC.

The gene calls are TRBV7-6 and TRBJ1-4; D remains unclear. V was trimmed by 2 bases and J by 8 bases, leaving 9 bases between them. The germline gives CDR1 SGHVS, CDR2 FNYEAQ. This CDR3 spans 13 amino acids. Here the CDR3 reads CASSLLPGEKLFF. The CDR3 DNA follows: TGTGCCAGCAGCTTATTACCCGGAGAAAAACTGTTTTTT.

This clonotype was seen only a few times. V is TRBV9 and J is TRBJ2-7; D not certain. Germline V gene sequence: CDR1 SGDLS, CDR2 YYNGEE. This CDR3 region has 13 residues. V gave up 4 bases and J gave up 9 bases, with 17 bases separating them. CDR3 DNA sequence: TGTGCCAGCAGCACAAGCGACACCGGTTGGCAGTACTTC. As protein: CASSTSDTGWQYF.

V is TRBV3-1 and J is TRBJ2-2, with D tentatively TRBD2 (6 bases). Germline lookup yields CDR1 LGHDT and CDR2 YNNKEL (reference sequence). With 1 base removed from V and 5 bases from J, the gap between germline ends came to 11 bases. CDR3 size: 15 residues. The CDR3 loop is CASSQGSGGTGELFF. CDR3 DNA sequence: TGTGCCAGCAGCCAAGGATCTGGGGGGACCGGGGAGCTGTTTTTT.

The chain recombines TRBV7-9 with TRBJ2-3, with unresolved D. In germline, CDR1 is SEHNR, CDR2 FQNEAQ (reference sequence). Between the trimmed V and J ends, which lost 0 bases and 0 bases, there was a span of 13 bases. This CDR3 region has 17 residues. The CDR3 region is CASSLAGPVPSTDTQYF. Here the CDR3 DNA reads TGTGCCAGCAGCTTAGCGGGCCCAGTTCCTAGCACAGATACGCAGTATTTT.

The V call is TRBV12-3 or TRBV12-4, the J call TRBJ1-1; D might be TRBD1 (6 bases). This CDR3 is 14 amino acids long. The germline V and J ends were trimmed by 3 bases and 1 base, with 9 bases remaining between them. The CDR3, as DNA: TGTGCCAGCAGTTTTCAGGGGTCGAACACTGAAGCTTTCTTT. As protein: CASSFQGSNTEAFF.

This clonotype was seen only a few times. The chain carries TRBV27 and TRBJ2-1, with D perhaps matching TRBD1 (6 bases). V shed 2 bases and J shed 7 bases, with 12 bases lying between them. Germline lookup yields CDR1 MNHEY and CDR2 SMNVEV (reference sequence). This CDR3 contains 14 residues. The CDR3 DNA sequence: TGTGCCAGCAGTTTAAACAGGGTGGGGAATGAGCAGTTCTTC. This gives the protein CASSLNRVGNEQFF.

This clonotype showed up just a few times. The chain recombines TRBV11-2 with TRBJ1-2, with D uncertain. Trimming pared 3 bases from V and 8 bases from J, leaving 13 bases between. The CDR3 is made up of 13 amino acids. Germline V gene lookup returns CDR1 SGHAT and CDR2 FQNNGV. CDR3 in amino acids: CASSFEGLLGYTF. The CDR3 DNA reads TGTGCCAGCAGCTTTGAAGGGTTATTGGGCTACACCTTC.

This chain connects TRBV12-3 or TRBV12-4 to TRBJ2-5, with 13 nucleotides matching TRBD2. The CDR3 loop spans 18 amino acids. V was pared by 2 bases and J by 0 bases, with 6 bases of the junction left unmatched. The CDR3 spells CASSLKGLAGRYQETQYF. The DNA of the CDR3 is TGTGCCAGCAGTTTAAAGGGACTAGCGGGGCGATACCAAGAGACCCAGTACTTC.

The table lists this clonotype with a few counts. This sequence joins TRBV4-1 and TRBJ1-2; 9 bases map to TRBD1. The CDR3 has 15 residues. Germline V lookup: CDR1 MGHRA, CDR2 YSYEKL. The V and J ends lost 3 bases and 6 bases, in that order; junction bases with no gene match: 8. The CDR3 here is CASSHPGQGFHGYTF. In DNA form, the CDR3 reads TGCGCCAGCAGCCACCCGGGACAGGGCTTCCATGGCTACACCTTC.

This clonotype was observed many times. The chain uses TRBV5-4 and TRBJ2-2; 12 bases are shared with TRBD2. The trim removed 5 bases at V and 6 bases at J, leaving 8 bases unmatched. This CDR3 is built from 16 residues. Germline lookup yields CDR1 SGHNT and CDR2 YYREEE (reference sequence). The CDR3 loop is CASSWATSGGPGELFF. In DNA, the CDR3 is TGTGCCAGCAGTTGGGCCACTAGCGGGGGGCCCGGGGAGCTGTTTTTT.

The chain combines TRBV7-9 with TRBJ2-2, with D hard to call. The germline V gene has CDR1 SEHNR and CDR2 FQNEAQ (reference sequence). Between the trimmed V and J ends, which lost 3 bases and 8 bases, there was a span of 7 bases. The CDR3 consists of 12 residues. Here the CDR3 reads CASSFSGGELFF. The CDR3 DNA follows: TGTGCCAGCAGCTTTTCCGGGGGGGAGCTGTTTTTT.

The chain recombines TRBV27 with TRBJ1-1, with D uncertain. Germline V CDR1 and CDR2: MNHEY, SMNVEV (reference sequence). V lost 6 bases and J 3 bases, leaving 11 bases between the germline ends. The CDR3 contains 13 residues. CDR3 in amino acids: CASRNSRHTEAFF. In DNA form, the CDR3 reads TGTGCCAGCAGAAACTCAAGGCACACTGAAGCTTTCTTT.

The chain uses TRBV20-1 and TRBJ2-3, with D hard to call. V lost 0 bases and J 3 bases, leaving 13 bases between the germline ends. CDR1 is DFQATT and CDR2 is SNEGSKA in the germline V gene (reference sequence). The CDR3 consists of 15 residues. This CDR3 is CSAREITSPTDTQYF. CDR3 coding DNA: TGCAGTGCTAGAGAGATAACATCTCCTACAGATACGCAGTATTTT.

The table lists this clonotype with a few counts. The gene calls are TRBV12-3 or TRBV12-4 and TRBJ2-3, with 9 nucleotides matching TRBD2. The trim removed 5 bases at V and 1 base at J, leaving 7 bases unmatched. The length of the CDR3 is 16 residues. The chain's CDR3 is CASSPTPSGGTDTQYF. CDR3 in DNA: TGTGCCAGCAGTCCAACCCCTAGCGGGGGCACAGATACGCAGTATTTT.

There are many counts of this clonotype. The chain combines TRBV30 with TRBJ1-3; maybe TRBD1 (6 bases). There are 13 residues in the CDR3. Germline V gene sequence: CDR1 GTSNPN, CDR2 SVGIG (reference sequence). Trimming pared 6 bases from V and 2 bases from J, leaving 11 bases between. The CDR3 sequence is CACTGTTGNTIYF. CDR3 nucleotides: TGTGCCTGCACCGGGACAACTGGAAACACCATATATTTT.

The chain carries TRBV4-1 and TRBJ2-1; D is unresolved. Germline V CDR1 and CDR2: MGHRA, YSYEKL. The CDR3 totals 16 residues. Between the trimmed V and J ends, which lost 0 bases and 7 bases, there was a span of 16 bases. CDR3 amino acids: CASSQDSRTIQNEQFF. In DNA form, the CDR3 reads TGCGCCAGCAGCCAAGATTCCCGAACTATCCAGAATGAGCAGTTCTTC.

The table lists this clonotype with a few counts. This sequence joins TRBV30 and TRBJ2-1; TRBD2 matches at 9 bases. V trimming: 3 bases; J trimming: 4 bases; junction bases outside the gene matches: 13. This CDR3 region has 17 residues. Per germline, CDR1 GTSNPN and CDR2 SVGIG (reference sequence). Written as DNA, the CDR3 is TGTGCCTGGAGAAAAACCTTTAGCGGGGGAGTATACAATGAGCAGTTCTTC. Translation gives CAWRKTFSGGVYNEQFF.

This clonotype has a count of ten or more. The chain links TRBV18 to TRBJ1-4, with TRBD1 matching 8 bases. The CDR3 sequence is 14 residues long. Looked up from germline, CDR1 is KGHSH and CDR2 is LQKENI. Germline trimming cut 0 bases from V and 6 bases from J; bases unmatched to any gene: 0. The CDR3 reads CASSPPGQDEKLFF. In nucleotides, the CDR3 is TGTGCCAGCTCACCACCGGGACAGGATGAAAAACTGTTTTTT.

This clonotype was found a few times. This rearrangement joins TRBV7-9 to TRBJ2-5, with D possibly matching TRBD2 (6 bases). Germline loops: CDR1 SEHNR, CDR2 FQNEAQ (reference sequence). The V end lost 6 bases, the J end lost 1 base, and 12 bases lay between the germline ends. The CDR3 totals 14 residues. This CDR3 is CASSSEGPQETQYF. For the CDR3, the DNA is TGTGCCAGCAGTTCGGAGGGACCCCAAGAGACCCAGTACTTC. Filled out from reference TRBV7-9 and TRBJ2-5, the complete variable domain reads DTGVSQNPRHKITKRGQNVTFRCDPISEHNRLYWYRQTLGQGPEFLTYFQNEAQLEKSRLLSDRFSAERPKGSFSTLEIQRTEQGDSAMYLCASSSEGPQETQYFGPGTRLLVL.

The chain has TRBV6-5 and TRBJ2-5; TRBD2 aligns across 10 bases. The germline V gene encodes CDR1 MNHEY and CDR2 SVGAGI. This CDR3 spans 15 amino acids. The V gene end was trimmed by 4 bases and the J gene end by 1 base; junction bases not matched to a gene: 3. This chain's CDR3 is CASSLAGGTQETQYF. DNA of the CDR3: TGTGCCAGCAGTTTAGCGGGGGGCACCCAAGAGACCCAGTACTTC.

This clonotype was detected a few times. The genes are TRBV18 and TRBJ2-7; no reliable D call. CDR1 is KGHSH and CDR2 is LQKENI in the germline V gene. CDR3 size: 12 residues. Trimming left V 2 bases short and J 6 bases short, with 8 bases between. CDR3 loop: CASSPDSREQYF. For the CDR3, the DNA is TGTGCCAGCTCACCAGATAGTCGCGAGCAGTACTTC.

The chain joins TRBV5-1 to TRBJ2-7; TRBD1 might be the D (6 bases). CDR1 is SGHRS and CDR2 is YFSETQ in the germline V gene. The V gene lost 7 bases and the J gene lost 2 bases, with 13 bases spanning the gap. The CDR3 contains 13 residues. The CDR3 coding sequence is TGCGCCAGCGGAAGGGACAACACCTACGAGCAGTACTTC. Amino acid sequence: CASGRDNTYEQYF.